The 5 T cell receptor beta chains given below trace back to one sample, sequenced in a study of cytomegalovirus exposure and HLA in healthy donors. Primers included in the PCR were 60 Vbeta and 13 Jbeta primers. Libraries were prepared by immunoSEQ multiplex PCR; TCRdb keeps only in-frame clonotypes and omits some of them. The sample yields 150,000 to 200,000 clones, roughly 80% seen once. Source material: PBMCs. These receptors all stem from a young man in good health and CMV-seropositive.

V gene TRBV20-1 combines with J gene TRBJ2-5, with D tentatively TRBD2 (5 bases). V gave up 6 bases and J gave up 10 bases, with 12 bases separating them. Germline V gene data show CDR1 as DFQATT and CDR2 as SNEGSKA (reference sequence). The length of the CDR3 is 10 residues. CDR3 sequence (DNA): TGCAGTGCGCTGGACTCTCACCAGTACTTC. Its protein is CSALDSHQYF.

The chain links TRBV28 to TRBJ2-2; D unclear. The CDR3 sequence is 13 residues long. With 7 bases removed from V and 1 base from J, the gap between germline ends came to 7 bases. In germline, CDR1 is MDHEN, CDR2 SYDVKM. The DNA of the CDR3 is TGTGCCAGCAATGAGCAGAACACCGGGGAGCTGTTTTTT. This codes for CASNEQNTGELFF.

This chain connects TRBV4-1 to TRBJ2-5, with D possibly matching TRBD1 (6 bases). Germline V gene sequence: CDR1 MGHRA, CDR2 YSYEKL. V was pared by 1 base and J by 5 bases, with 8 bases between. CDR3 length: 13 amino acids. The CDR3 reads CASSQAGEETQYF. CDR3 DNA sequence: TGCGCCAGCAGCCAAGCAGGGGAGGAGACCCAGTACTTC.

This clone was counted a single time. The V call is TRBV5-4, the J call TRBJ2-3; D call uncertain. Germline V gene lookup returns CDR1 SGHNT and CDR2 YYREEE (reference sequence). The CDR3 contains 14 residues. V lost 4 bases and J 3 bases, leaving 12 bases between the germline ends. Written as DNA, the CDR3 is TGTGCCAGCAGCCACTCCGCCGGGACAGATACGCAGTATTTT. Translated, it gives CASSHSAGTDTQYF.

The chain employs TRBV7-2 and TRBJ2-6, with D tentatively TRBD2 (7 bases). The CDR3 length is 17 residues. Deletions cut 9 bases from V and 0 bases from J, with 18 bases between. CDR1 SGHTA and CDR2 FQGNSA come from the germline V gene. CDR3 DNA: TGTGCCAGTCGGGCTAGGGGGAGGGTCTCTGGGGCCAACGTCCTGACTTTC. It yields the protein CASRARGRVSGANVLTF.